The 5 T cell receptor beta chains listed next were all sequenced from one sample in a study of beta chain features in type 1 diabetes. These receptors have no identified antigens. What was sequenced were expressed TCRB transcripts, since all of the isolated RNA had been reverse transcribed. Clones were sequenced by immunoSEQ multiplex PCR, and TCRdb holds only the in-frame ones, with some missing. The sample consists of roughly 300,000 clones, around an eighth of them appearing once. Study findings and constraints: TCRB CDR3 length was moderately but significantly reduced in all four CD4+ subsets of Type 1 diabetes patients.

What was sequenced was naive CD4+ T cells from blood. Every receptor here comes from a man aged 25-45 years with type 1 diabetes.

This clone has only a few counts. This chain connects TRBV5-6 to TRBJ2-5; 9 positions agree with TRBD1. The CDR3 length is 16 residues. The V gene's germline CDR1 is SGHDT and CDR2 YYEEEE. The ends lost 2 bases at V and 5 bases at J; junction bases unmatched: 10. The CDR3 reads CASSFYIGTGRETQYF. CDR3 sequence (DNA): TGTGCCAGCAGCTTTTACATTGGGACAGGGAGGGAGACCCAGTACTTC.

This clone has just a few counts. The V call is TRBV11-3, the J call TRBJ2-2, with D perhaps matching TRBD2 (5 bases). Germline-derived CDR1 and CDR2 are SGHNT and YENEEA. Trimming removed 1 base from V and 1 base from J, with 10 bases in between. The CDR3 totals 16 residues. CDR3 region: CASSLGGLLNTGELFF. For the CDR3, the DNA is TGTGCCAGCAGCTTAGGTGGACTGTTGAACACCGGGGAGCTGTTTTTT. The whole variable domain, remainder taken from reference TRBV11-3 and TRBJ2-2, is EAGVVQSPRYKIIEKKQPVAFWCNPISGHNTLYWYLQNLGQGPELLIRYENEEAVDDSQLPKDRFSAERLKGVDSTLKIQPAELGDSAVYLCASSLGGLLNTGELFFGEGSRLTVL.

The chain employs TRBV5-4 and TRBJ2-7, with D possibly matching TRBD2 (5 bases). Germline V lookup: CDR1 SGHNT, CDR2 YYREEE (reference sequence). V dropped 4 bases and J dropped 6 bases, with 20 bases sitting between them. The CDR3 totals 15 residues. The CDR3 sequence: CASSPSSEREAEQYF. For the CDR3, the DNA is TGTGCCAGCAGCCCGTCCAGCGAGAGGGAAGCCGAGCAGTACTTC.

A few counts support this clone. CDR3 bases: TGTGCCAGCAGCCAGACACTAGCGGGGAGCACAGATACGCAGTATTTT. Its protein product is CASSQTLAGSTDTQYF. The chain employs TRBV7-3 and TRBJ2-3, with 10 positions matching TRBD2. Losses at the gene ends were 5 bases for V and 0 bases for J; bases not matched to a gene: 5. This CDR3 region has 16 residues. Germline V gene data show CDR1 as SGHTA and CDR2 as FQGTGA.

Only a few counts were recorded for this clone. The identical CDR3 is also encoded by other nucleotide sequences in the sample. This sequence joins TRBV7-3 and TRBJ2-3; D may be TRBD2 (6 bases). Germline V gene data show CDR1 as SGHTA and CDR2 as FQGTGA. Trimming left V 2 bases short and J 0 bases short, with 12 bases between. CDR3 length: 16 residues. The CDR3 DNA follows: TGTGCCAGCAGCTTAGGTTTAGCGGCTAGCACAGATACGCAGTATTTT. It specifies CASSLGLAASTDTQYF.